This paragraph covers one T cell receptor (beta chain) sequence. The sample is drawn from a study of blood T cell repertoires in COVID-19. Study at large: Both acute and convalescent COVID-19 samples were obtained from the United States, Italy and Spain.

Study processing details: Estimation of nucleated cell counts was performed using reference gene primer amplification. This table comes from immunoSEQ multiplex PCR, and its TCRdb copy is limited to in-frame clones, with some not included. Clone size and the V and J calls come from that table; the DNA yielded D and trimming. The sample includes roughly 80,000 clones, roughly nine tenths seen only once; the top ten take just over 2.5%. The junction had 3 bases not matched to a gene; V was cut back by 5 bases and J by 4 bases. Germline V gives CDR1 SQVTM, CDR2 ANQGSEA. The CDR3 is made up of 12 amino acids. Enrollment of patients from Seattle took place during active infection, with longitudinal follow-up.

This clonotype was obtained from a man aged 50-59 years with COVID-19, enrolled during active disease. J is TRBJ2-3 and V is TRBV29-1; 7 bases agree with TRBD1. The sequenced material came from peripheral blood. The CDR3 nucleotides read TGCAGCGTTTTAGGGGGCCCAGATACGCAGTATTTT. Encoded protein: CSVLGGPDTQYF.